Here is one T cell receptor (beta chain) with its context. V dropped 1 base and J dropped 9 bases, with 20 bases sitting between them. The CDR3 sequence is 17 residues long. CDR1 is SGHKS and CDR2 is YYEKEE in the germline V gene (reference sequence). These data come from a study of shared clonotypes between healthy human individuals. Participating donors were healthy, HIV-negative adults free of recent acute infections or vaccinations. Those who donated, Caucasian adults without exception, all lived in Nashville, Tennessee. Produced via immunoSEQ multiplex PCR; TCRdb's table is partial and in-frame only. The profile covers 850,000 to 1,200,000 clones, with about 74% appearing a single time and about 1.5% taken by the ten largest.

The specimen sequenced was memory CD4+ T cells sorted from blood. Subset: CD45RA-negative fraction. This chain uses TRBV5-5 with TRBJ1-6, with D hard to call. The TCR originated in a man between 18 and 29 years old in good health. The CDR3 sequence is CASSLSQDLAWGSPLHF. For the CDR3, the DNA is TGTGCCAGCAGCTTGTCTCAGGACTTGGCTTGGGGTTCACCCCTCCACTTT.